This T cell receptor beta chain was captured in a study of PD-L1 blockade in urothelial cancer. General study findings and limits: Below-median TCR clonality that was measured in pretreatment blood predicted better survival.

V dropped 4 bases and J dropped 0 bases, with 14 bases sitting between them. The CDR3 consists of 16 residues. Germline loops: CDR1 SGHNT, CDR2 YYREEE (reference sequence). The authors spiked synthetic TCR analog templates into each PCR. Using immunoSEQ multiplex PCR, the repertoire was profiled, and TCRdb retains in-frame clones only, with some absent. The sample carries some 44,000 clones, 80% recorded once. The time point: pretreatment peripheral blood. Each patient presented with locally advanced or metastatic urothelial carcinoma. Per-patient samples, pretreatment and on-treatment, numbered 1 to 8. About this clone: Its target is not known.

The clonotype comes from a man in his 60s with urothelial cancer. The material was PBMCs, obtained around atezolizumab (anti-PD-L1) treatment. The J gene is TRBJ2-1, the V gene TRBV5-4, with D unresolved. The CDR3 nucleotides read TGTGCCAGCAGCCGCCCTGACTTAAGCTCCTACAATGAGCAGTTCTTC. It codes for CASSRPDLSSYNEQFF. The full variable domain, rest sourced from reference TRBV5-4 and TRBJ2-1, is ETGVTQSPTHLIKTRGQQVTLRCSSQSGHNTVSWYQQALGQGPQFIFQYYREEENGRGNFPPRFSGLQFPNYSSELNVNALELDDSALYLCASSRPDLSSYNEQFFGPGTRLTVL.